The sequence of this T cell receptor (beta chain) was determined in a study of blood T cell repertoires in COVID-19. Study at large: The United States, Italy and Spain provided the acute and convalescent COVID-19 samples. Sample material is recorded as cDNA or gDNA derived from T cells, B-cell-depleted T cells, or PBMCs.

This CDR3 is built from 15 residues. Germline V lookup: CDR1 LGHDT, CDR2 YNNKEL (reference sequence). Trimming shortened V by 3 bases and J by 5 bases, and 15 bases separated the two germline ends. Study processing details: It was from reference gene primer amplification that nucleated cell counts were estimated. TCRdb's table, derived via immunoSEQ multiplex PCR, lists solely in-frame clones and lacks some. The V and J calls and clone size come from that table; D and trimming were worked out from the DNA. The table includes over 250,000 clones, around four fifths detected once. The sequenced sample was peripheral blood. This TCR derives from a woman between 45 and 65 years old who had recovered from COVID-19. The chain links TRBV3-1 (or the pseudogene TRBV3-2) to TRBJ2-3, with a tentative D call TRBD1 (5 bases). CDR3 bases: TGTGCCAGCAGCCATGGGGCCAGTTCCCGAGATACGCAGTATTTT. It yields the protein CASSHGASSRDTQYF.